The 10 T cell receptor beta chains in this list originate from one sample, sequenced in a study of blood T cells in healthy people across ages. Alongside a J-beta primer mix, a sample-barcoded 5' primer served in a second PCR lasting 7 to 11 cycles. TCRdb called the 5' RACE reads again in MiXCR, with one record for every CDR3 protein. The table has about 590,000 distinct CDR3 sequences, 25% to 30% seen once. The source material was blood. The receptors derive from an elderly woman in good health.

The CDR3 DNA follows: TGTGCCAGCAGCCAGACCCAGGGTACGAACACCGGGGAGCTGTTTTTT. This sequence encodes CASSQTQGTNTGELFF. The chain uses TRBV4-2 and TRBJ2-2; D is perhaps TRBD1 (5 bases). The CDR3 covers 16 residues. CDR1 and CDR2 from the germline V gene are LGHNA and YNFKEQ. Trimming took off 3 bases at V and 0 bases at J, with 11 bases between the two ends.

This clonotype was recorded many times. V and J are TRBV5-6 and TRBJ2-7; the match to TRBD1 covers 12 bases. This CDR3 is built from 15 residues. The junction had 6 bases not matched to a gene; V was cut back by 3 bases and J by 5 bases. Germline V gene lookup returns CDR1 SGHDT and CDR2 YYEEEE. CDR3 DNA: TGTGCCAGCAGCTCACTCGGGACAGGGGGCCACGAGCAGTACTTC. It encodes CASSSLGTGGHEQYF.

The V gene is TRBV6-4, the J gene TRBJ2-3, with 8 nucleotides matching TRBD2. CDR1 MRHNA and CDR2 SNTAGT come from the germline V gene. Losses at the gene ends were 3 bases for V and 3 bases for J; bases not matched to a gene: 5. The CDR3 contains 15 residues. Written as DNA, the CDR3 is TGTGCCAGCAGTGAAGCGGGAGAGGGAACAGATACGCAGTATTTT. It specifies CASSEAGEGTDTQYF.

Details on this clonotype: Given a much more abundant clone one base away, this may be a read error. The chain uses TRBV27 and TRBJ2-1; no clear D. Looked up from germline, CDR1 is MNHEY and CDR2 is SMNVEV (reference sequence). There are 14 residues in the CDR3. V lost 5 bases to trimming and J lost 4 bases, with 12 bases between them. The CDR3 is CASSPVPAYNEQFF. CDR3 sequence (DNA): TGTGCCAGCAGTCCAGTACCAGCGTACAATGAGCAGTTCTTC.

In its sample, this clonotype was seen once. Possible read error: a much larger clone is one base away. The rearrangement uses TRBV6-1 and TRBJ1-2; maybe TRBD1 (5 bases). The CDR3 loop spans 14 amino acids. The V and J ends lost 11 bases and 5 bases respectively, with 21 bases between them. Germline CDR1 reads MNHNS; CDR2 reads SASEGT. CDR3 in amino acids: CAGTELNSGYGYTF. CDR3 DNA sequence: TGTGCCGGCACCGAACTCAATTCAGGGTATGGCTACACCTTC.

This clonotype was recorded at least ten times. The chain couples TRBV6-1 to TRBJ1-5; D perhaps matches TRBD1 (5 bases). Per germline, CDR1 MNHNS and CDR2 SASEGT. Trimming took off 7 bases at V and 0 bases at J, with 16 bases between the two ends. The CDR3 covers 16 residues. DNA of the CDR3: TGTGCCAGCACTGACCGGGACGGAATTAGCAATCAGCCCCAGCATTTT. It specifies CASTDRDGISNQPQHF.

This clonotype was found many times. The rearrangement joins TRBV7-6 to TRBJ2-3; 12 bases are shared with TRBD2. V lost 4 bases to trimming and J lost 7 bases; unmatched junction nucleotides: 9. Germline V gene data show CDR1 as SGHVS and CDR2 as FNYEAQ. The length of the CDR3 is 16 residues. The CDR3 nucleotides read TGTGCCAGCAGCTCGGGACTAGCGGGCCAAGTACATACGCAGTATTTT. It translates to CASSSGLAGQVHTQYF. The full variable domain, rest sourced from reference TRBV7-6 and TRBJ2-3, is GAGVSQSPRYKVTKRGQDVALRCDPISGHVSLYWYRQALGQGPEFLTYFNYEAQQDKSGLPNDRFSAERPEGSISTLTIQRTEQRDSAMYRCASSSGLAGQVHTQYFGPGTRLTVL.

This clonotype has only a few counts. As DNA, the CDR3 is TGCAGCGTTGTCTTAGGTCTCATGGGGACTGAAGCTTTCTTT. It translates to CSVVLGLMGTEAFF. The V and J genes are TRBV29-1 and TRBJ1-1; unclear D gene. Germline CDR1 and CDR2: SQVTM and ANQGSEA. Trimming left V 4 bases short and J 5 bases short, with 17 bases between. The CDR3 sequence is 14 residues long.

About this clonotype itself: One end of the junction does not line up with germline, which may come from a read error. The chain joins TRBV6-2 or TRBV6-3 to TRBJ2-1; D unresolved. Per the germline V gene, CDR1 is MNHEY and CDR2 is SVGEGT. This CDR3 is 11 amino acids long. The CDR3 loop reads CASSASGEQFF. CDR3 sequence (DNA): TGCGCCAGCAGCGCTAGTGGCGAGCAGTTCTTC.

The V and J genes are TRBV4-3 and TRBJ1-2, with D perhaps matching TRBD1 (5 bases). V lost 0 bases and J lost 7, with 12 bases in between. The CDR3 is 14 residues long. Germline V lookup: CDR1 LGHNA, CDR2 YSLEER. CDR3 nucleotides: TGCGCCAGCAGCCAAGATGGGGCAGGGTCTGGCTACACCTTC. The encoded protein is CASSQDGAGSGYTF.